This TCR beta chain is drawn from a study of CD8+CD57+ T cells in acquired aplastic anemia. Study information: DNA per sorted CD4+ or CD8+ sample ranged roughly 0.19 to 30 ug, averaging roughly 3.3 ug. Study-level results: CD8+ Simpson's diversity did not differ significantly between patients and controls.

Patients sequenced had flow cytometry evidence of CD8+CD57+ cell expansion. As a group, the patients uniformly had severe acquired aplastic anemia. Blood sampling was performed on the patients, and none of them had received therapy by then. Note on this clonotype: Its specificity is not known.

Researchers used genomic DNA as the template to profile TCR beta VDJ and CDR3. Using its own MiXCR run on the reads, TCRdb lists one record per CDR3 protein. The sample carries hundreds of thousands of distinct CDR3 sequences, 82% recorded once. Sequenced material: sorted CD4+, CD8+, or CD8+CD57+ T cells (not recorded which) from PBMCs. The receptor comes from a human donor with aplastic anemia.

The CDR3 DNA reads TGTGCCAGCAGCTTTGGGGGAAACGATACGGCGTATTTT. Its protein product is CASSFGGNDTAYF. The gene calls are TRBV7-8 and TRBJ2-3, with D possibly called TRBD1 or TRBD2 (5 bases each). V dropped 3 bases and J dropped 14 bases, with 18 bases sitting between them. CDR1 is SGHVS, CDR2 FQNEAQ, per germline. The CDR3 has 13 amino acids.